This entry concerns a single T cell receptor (beta chain). Its antigen is currently unknown. The data were obtained in a study of T cell responses to AZD1222 COVID-19 vaccine. Turning to the study itself: Both about-4-week and about-12-week second-dose recipients were combined. Points from the study as a whole: Most donors were white British and more were female, and clonal diversity was possibly underestimated. Unmutated variant regions are reportedly the target of nearly half of TCRs that are spike-specific. Across spike, vaccine-associated CD4 TCRs were found, dominant at 160-218 and 743-854.

Measured with immunoSEQ multiplex PCR; TCRdb has only the in-frame clones, and not every one. The data contain approximately 100,000 clones, 90% of them singletons. CDR1 is LNHDA, CDR2 SQIVND, per germline (reference sequence). The CDR3 totals 16 residues. V lost 7 bases to trimming and J lost 2 bases; unmatched junction nucleotides: 4. Sequenced here: peripheral blood, sampled on day 0 of AZD1222 vaccination. The chain has TRBV19 and TRBJ2-1; TRBD2 matches 14 bases. The receptor was isolated from an adult in good health. CDR3 amino acids: CASTPTSGGAYNEQFF. For the CDR3, the DNA is TGTGCCAGTACCCCGACTAGCGGGGGGGCCTACAATGAGCAGTTCTTC.